This T cell receptor beta chain was retrieved from a study of blood T cell repertoires in COVID-19. There are 15 residues in the CDR3. The germline V gene encodes CDR1 MNHNS and CDR2 SASEGT. V lost 2 bases, J lost 2 bases, and 10 bases lay in between. Participants spanned ages about 18 to 90 years and resided in 24 US areas. The table came from immunoSEQ multiplex PCR; TCRdb's copy has only in-frame clones and leaves some out. Found here are 160,000 or so clones, 80% of them singletons; the top ten hold nearly 3.5%. The clonotype was recovered from a woman aged 55-69 years who had recovered from COVID-19. The chain carries TRBV6-1 and TRBJ2-1; perhaps TRBD2 as D (5 bases). Specimen: PBMCs or T cells enriched from blood (not recorded which). The CDR3 DNA is TGTGCCAGCAGTGAAATCGGGGTCCCCTACAATGAGCAGTTCTTC. It codes for CASSEIGVPYNEQFF.